This T cell receptor (beta chain) was retrieved from a study of identical twins. Study-level results: A cross-sectional statistical analysis, not follow-up of the same donors, supported the conclusions.

V was trimmed by 6 bases and J by 2 bases, leaving 11 bases between them. This CDR3 is built from 13 residues. Germline V gene lookup returns CDR1 MNHEY and CDR2 SVGEGT. Template switching supplied a universal primer site; unique molecular identifiers were carried on the cDNA. MiXCR, run by TCRdb on the 5' RACE reads, gives a single entry per CDR3 protein. The profile shows approximately 890,000 distinct CDR3 sequences, 10% to 15% of them singletons. A word on this clonotype: Its antigen is still unknown.

The same sample was also studied in work on yellow fever vaccine responses in identical twins. That paper notes: It has been reported that, in twins, the vaccine T cell response seemed partly convergent and partly personalized.

V is TRBV6-2 or TRBV6-3 and J is TRBJ2-7; D gene ambiguous. The sequence derives from a woman aged 18-29 years in good health. The sample taken for sequencing was PBMCs. The CDR3 sequence is CASRQPGAYEQYF. The CDR3 DNA reads TGTGCCAGCAGACAACCTGGGGCCTACGAGCAGTACTTC.